This T cell receptor (beta chain) was identified in a study of T cell changes during pregnancy in multiple sclerosis. This table comes from immunoSEQ multiplex PCR, and its TCRdb copy is limited to in-frame clones, with some not included. The sample includes more than 65,000 clones, approximately 92% seen only once; the top ten take more than 0.8%. Germline CDR1 SGHTS, CDR2 YDEGEE. J gave up 11 bases and V 2 bases, and 9 bases lay outside the gene matches. The CDR3 is made up of 13 amino acids. This clonotype was obtained from a female donor with multiple sclerosis, enrolled in a pregnancy study. The chain carries TRBV5-8 and TRBJ1-1; 7 nucleotides align to TRBD1. The sample in question was peripheral blood, obtained in the first trimester of pregnancy. CDR3 region: CASSFGTAREAFF. Here the CDR3 DNA reads TGTGCCAGCAGCTTCGGGACAGCCAGAGAGGCTTTCTTT.